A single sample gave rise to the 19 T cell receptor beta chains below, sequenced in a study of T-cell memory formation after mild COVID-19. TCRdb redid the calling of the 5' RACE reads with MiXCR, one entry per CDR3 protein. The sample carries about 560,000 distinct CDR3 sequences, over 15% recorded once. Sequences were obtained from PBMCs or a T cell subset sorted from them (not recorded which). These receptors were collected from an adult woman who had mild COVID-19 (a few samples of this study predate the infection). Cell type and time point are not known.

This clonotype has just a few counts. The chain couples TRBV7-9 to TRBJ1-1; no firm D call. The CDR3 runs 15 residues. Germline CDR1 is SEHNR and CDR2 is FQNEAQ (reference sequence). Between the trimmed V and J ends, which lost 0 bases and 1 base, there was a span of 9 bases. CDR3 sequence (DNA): TGTGCCAGCAGCTTAGCCGGGCTGGAGAACACTGAAGCTTTCTTT. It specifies CASSLAGLENTEAFF.

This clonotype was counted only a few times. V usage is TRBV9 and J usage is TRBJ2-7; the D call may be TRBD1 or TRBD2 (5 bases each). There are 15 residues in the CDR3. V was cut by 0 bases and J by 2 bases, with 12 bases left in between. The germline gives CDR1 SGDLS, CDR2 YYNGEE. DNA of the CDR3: TGTGCCAGCAGCGTAGGGGACCTGATAGCCTACGAGCAGTACTTC. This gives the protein CASSVGDLIAYEQYF.

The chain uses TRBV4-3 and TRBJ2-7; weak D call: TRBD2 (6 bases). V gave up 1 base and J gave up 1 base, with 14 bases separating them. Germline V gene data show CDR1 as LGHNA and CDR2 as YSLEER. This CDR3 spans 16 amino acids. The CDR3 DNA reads TGCGCCAGCAGCCAAGTCCGGGGGTACGGTTCCTACGAGCAGTACTTC. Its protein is CASSQVRGYGSYEQYF.

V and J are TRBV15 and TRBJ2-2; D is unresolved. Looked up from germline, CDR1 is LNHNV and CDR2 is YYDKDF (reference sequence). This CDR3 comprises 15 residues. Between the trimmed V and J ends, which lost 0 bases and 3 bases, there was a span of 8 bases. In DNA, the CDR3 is TGTGCCACCAGCAGAGAACGGTCGGACACCGGGGAGCTGTTTTTT. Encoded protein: CATSRERSDTGELFF.

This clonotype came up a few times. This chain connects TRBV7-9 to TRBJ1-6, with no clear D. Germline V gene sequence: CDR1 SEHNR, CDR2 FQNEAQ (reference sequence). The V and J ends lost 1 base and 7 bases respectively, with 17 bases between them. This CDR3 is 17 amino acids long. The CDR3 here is CASSLEVGATVNSPLHF. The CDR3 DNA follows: TGTGCCAGCAGCTTAGAGGTCGGAGCAACGGTGAATTCACCCCTCCACTTT.

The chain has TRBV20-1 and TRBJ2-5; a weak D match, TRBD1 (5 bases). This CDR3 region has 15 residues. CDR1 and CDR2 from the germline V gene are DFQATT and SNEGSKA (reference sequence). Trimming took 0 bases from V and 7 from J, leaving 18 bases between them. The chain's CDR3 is CSARDLTGEKGTQYF. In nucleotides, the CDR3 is TGCAGTGCTAGAGATCTCACAGGAGAAAAGGGGACCCAGTACTTC.

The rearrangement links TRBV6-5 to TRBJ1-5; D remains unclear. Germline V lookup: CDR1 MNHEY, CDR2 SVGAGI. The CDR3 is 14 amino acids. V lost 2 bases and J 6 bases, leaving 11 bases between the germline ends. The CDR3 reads CASSYANSGQPQHF. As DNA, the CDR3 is TGTGCCAGCAGTTACGCGAATTCGGGTCAGCCCCAGCATTTT.

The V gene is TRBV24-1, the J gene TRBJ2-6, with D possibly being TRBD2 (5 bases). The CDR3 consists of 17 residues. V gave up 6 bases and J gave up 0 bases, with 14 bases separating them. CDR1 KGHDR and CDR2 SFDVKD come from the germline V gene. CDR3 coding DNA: TGTGCCACCAGTTTAGGGAGCCCCCGCTCTGGGGCCAACGTCCTGACTTTC. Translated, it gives CATSLGSPRSGANVLTF.

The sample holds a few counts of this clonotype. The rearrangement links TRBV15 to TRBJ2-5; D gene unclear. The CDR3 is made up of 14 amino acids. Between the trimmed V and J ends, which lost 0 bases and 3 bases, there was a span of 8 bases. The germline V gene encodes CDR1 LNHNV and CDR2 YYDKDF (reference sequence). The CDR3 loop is CATSRDYFKETQYF. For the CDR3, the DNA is TGTGCCACCAGCAGAGATTACTTTAAAGAGACCCAGTACTTC.

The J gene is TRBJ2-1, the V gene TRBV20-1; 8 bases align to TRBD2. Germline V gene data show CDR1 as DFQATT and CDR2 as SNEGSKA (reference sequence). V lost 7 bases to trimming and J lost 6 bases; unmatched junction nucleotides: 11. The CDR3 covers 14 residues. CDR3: CSGWRLAGSNEQFF. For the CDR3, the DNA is TGCAGTGGATGGAGGCTAGCGGGCAGCAATGAGCAGTTCTTC.

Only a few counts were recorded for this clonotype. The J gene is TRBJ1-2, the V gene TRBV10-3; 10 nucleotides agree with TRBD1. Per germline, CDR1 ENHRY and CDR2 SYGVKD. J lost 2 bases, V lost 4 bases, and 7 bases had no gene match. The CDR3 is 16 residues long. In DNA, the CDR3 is TGTGCCATCAGTGCACCAGGGACAGGGGACAACTATGGCTACACCTTC. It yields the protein CAISAPGTGDNYGYTF.

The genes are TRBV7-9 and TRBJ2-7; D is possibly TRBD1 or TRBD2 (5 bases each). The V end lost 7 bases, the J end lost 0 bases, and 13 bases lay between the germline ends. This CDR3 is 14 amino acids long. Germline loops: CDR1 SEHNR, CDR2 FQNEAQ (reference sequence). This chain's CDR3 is CASTSRGNSYEQYF. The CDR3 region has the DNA TGTGCCAGCACCTCCCGGGGCAACTCCTACGAGCAGTACTTC.

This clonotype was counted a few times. In nucleotides, the CDR3 is TGTGCCTGGAGTGTACTCACTAGCGGGATCTCCTACGAGCAGTACTTC. This gives the protein CAWSVLTSGISYEQYF. V and J are TRBV30 and TRBJ2-7; 10 bases match TRBD2. The J segment lost 0 bases and the V segment lost 0 bases, leaving 5 bases of the junction unmatched. CDR3 length: 16 residues. CDR1 is GTSNPN and CDR2 is SVGIG in the germline V gene (reference sequence). The full variable domain, in which reference TRBV30 and TRBJ2-7 provide the parts outside the CDR3, is SQTIHQWPATLVQPVGSPLSLECTVEGTSNPNLYWYRQAAGRGLQLLFYSVGIGQISSEVPQNLSASRPQDRQFILSSKKLLLSDSGFYLCAWSVLTSGISYEQYFGPGTRLTVT.

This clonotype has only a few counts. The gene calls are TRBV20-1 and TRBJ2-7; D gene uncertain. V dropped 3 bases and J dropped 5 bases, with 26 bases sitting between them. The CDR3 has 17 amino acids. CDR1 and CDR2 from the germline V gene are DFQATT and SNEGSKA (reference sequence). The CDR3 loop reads CSASYPYDPEDPHEQYF. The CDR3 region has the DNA TGCAGTGCTAGTTATCCTTATGATCCCGAGGACCCCCACGAGCAGTACTTC.

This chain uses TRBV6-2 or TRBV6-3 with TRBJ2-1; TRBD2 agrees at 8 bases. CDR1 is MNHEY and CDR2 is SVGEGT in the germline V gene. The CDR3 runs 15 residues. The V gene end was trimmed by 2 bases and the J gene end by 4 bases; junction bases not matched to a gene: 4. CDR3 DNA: TGTGCCAGCAGTTACGAGGGCGGGGGGTACAATGAGCAGTTCTTC. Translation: CASSYEGGGYNEQFF.

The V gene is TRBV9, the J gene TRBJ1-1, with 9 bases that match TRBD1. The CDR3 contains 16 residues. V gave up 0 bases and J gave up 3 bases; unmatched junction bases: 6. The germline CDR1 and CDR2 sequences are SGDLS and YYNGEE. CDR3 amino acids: CASSVVTGGRDTEAFF. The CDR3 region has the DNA TGTGCCAGCAGCGTAGTAACAGGGGGCAGGGACACTGAAGCTTTCTTT.

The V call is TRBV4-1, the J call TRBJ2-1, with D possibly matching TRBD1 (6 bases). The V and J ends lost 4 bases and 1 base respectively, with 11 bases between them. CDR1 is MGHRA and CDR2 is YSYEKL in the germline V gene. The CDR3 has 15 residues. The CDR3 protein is CASSPMRGSYNEQFF. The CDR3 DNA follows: TGCGCCAGCAGCCCCATGAGGGGGTCCTACAATGAGCAGTTCTTC.

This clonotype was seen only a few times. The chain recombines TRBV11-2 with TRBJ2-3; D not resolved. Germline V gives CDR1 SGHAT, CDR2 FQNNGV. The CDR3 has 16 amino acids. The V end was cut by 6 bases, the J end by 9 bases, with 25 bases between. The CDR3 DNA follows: TGTGCCAGCAGGCCCATCGGTGCTAGAGGAGACGGCACGCAGTATTTT. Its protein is CASRPIGARGDGTQYF.

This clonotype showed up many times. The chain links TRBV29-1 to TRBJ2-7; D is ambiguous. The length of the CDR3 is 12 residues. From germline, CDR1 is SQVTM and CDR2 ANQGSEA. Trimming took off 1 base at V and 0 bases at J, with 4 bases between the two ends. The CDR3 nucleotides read TGCAGCGTTGAAGGGACCTCCTACGAGCAGTACTTC. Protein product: CSVEGTSYEQYF.